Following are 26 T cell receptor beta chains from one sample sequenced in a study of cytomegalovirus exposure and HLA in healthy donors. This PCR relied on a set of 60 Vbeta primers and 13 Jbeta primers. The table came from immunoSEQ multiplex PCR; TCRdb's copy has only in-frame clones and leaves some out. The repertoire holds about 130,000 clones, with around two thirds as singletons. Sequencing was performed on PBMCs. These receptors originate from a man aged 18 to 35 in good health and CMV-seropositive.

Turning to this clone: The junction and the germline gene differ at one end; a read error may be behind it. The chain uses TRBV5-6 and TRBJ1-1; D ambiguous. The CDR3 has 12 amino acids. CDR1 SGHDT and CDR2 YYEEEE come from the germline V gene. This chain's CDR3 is CASTLGLTEAFF. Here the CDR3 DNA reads TGTGCCAGCACCTTGGGCCTTACAGAAGCTTTCTTT.

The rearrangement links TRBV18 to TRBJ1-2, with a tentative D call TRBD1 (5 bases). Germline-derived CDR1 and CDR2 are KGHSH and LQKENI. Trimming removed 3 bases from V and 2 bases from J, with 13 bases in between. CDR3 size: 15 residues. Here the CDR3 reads CASSPQGVGNYGYTF. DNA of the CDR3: TGTGCCAGCTCACCGCAGGGCGTGGGGAACTATGGCTACACCTTC.

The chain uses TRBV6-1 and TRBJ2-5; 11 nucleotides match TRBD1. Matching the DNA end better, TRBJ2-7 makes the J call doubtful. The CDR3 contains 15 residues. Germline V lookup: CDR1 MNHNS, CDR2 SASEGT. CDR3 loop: CASSERGQGAYEQYF. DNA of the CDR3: TGTGCCAGCAGTGAACGGGGACAGGGGGCCTACGAGCAGTACTTC.

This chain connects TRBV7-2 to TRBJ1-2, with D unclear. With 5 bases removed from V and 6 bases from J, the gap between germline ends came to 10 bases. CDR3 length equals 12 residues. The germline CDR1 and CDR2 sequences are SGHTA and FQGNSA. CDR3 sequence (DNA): TGTGCCAGCAGCCCCTTCCCCCATGGCTACACCTTC. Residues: CASSPFPHGYTF.

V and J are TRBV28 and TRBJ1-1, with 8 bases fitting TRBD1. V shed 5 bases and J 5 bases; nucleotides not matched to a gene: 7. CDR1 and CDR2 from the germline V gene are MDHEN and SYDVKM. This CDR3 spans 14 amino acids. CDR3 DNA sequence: TGTGCCAGCAGTCCCGGACAGGGAGGAACTGAAGCTTTCTTT. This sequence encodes CASSPGQGGTEAFF.

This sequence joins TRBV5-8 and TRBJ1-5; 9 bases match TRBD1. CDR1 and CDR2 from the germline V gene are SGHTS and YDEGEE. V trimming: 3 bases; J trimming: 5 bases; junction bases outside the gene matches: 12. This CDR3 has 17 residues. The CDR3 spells CASSSGTGTLSYQPQHF. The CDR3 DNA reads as TGTGCCAGCAGCTCCGGGACAGGGACTCTATCGTATCAGCCCCAGCATTTT.

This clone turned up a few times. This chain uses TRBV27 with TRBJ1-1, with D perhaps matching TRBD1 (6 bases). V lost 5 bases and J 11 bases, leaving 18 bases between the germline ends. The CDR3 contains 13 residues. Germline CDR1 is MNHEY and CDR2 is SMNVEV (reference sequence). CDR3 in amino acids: CASSPHSDRRAFF. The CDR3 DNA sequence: TGTGCCAGCAGTCCTCATAGTGACAGGAGGGCTTTCTTT.

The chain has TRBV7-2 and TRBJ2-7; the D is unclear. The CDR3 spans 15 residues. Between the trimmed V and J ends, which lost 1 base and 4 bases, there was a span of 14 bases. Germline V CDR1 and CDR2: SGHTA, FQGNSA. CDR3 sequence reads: CASSLGWAKEYEQYF. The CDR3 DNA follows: TGTGCCAGCAGCTTAGGATGGGCAAAGGAATACGAGCAGTACTTC.

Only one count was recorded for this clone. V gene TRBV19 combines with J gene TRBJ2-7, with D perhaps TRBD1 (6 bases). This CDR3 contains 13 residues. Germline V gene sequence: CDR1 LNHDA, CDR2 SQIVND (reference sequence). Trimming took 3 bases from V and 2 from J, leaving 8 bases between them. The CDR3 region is CASSMTGPYEQYF. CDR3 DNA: TGTGCCAGTAGTATGACAGGCCCCTACGAGCAGTACTTC.

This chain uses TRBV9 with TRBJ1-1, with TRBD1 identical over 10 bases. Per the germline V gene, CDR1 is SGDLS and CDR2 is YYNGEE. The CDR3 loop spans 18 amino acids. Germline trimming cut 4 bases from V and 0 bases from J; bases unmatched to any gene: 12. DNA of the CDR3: TGTGCCAGCAGCCCCCGCCGGGACAGGGGAGCGTTGAACACTGAAGCTTTCTTT. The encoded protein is CASSPRRDRGALNTEAFF.

The CDR3 loop is CASSRDRVTGNTIYF. CDR3 DNA sequence: TGCGCCAGCAGCCGGGACAGGGTAACTGGAAACACCATATATTTT. The gene calls are TRBV5-1 and TRBJ1-3; TRBD1 aligns across 9 bases. The CDR3 is made up of 15 amino acids. The V gene end was trimmed by 4 bases and the J gene end by 2 bases; junction bases not matched to a gene: 4. Germline V gene lookup returns CDR1 SGHRS and CDR2 YFSETQ.

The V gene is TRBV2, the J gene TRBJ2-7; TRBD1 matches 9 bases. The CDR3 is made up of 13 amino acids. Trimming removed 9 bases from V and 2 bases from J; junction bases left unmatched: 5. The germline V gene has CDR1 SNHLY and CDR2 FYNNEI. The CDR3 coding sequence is TGTGCCAGTCGGACAGGGGCCCCCTACGAGCAGTACTTC. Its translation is CASRTGAPYEQYF.

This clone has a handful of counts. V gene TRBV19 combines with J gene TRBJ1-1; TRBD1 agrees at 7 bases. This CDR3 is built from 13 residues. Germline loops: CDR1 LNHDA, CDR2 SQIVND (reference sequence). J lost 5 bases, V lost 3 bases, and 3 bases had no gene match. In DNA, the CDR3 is TGTGCCAGTAGTATGATGGGACAGACTGAAGCTTTCTTT. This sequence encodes CASSMMGQTEAFF.

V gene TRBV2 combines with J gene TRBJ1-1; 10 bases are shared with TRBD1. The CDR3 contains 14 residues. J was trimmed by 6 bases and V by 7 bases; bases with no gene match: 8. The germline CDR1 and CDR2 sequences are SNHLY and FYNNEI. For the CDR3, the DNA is TGTGCCAGCACCGCGACAGGGGGCGAGTCTGAAGCTTTCTTT. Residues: CASTATGGESEAFF.

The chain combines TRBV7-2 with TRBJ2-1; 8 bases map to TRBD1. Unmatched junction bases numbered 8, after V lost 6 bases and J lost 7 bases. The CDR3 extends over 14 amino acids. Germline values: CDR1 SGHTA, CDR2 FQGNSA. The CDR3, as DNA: TGTGCCAGCAGACAAGCAAGACAGGGGAATGAGCAGTTCTTC. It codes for CASRQARQGNEQFF.

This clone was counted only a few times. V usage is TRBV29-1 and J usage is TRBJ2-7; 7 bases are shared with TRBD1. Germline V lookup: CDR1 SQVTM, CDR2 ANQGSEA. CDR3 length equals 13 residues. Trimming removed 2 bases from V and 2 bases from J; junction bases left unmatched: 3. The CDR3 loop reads CSVERGQPYEQYF. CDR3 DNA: TGCAGCGTTGAAAGGGGGCAACCCTACGAGCAGTACTTC.

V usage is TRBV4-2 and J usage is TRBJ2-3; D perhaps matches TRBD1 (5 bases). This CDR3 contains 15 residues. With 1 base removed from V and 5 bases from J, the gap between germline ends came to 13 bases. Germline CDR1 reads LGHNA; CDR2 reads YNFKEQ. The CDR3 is CASSQGTGTQDTQYF. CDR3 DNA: TGTGCCAGCAGCCAAGGAACAGGTACTCAAGATACGCAGTATTTT.

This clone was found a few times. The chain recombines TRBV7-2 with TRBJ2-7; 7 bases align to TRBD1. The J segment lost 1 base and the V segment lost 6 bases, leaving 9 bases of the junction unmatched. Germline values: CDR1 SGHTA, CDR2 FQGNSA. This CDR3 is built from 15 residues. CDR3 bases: TGTGCCAGCAGACTCTCAGGGGGTTGGTCCTACGAGCAGTACTTC. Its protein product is CASRLSGGWSYEQYF.

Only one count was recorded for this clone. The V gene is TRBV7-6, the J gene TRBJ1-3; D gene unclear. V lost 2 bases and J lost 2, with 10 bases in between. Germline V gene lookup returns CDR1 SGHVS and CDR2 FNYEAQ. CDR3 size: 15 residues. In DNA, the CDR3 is TGTGCCAGCAGCTTACTGGCACCCACTGGAAACACCATATATTTT. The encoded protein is CASSLLAPTGNTIYF.

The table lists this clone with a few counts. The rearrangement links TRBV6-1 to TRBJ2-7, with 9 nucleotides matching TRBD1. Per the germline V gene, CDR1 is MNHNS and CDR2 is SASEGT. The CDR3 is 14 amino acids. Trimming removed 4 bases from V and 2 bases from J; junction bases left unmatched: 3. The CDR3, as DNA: TGTGCCAGCAGTGCACAGGGGGCCCCCTACGAGCAGTACTTC. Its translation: CASSAQGAPYEQYF.

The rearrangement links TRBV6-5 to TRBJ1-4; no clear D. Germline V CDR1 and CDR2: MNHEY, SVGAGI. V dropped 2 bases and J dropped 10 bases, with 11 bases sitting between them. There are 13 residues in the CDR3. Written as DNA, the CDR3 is TGTGCCAGCAGTTACGAGACTCCGGGAAAACTGTTTTTT. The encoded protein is CASSYETPGKLFF.

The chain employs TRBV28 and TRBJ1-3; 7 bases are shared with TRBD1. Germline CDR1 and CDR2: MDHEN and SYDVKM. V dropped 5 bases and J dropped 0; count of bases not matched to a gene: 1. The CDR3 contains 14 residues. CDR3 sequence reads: CASSNRGSGNTIYF. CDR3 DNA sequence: TGTGCCAGCAGTAACAGGGGCTCTGGAAACACCATATATTTT.

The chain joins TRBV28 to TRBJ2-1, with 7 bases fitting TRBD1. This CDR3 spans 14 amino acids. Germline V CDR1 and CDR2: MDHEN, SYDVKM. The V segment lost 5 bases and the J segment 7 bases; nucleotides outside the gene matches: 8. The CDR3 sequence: CASSLGQWRNEQFF. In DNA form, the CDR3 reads TGTGCCAGCAGTCTGGGACAGTGGAGGAATGAGCAGTTCTTC.

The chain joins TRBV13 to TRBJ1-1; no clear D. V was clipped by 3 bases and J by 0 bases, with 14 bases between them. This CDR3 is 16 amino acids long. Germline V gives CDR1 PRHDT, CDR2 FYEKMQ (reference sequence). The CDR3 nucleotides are TGTGCCAGCAGCTTCCCCGGCGAAGCGGTGAACACTGAAGCTTTCTTT. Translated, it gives CASSFPGEAVNTEAFF.

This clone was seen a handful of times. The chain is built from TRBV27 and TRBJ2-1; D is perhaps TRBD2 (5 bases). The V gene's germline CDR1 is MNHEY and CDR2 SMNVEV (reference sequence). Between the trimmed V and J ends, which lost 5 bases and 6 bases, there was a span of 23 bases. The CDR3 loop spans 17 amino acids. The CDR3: CASSPHPLRGLANEQFF. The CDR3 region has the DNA TGTGCCAGCAGTCCACACCCCCTACGGGGTCTCGCCAATGAGCAGTTCTTC.

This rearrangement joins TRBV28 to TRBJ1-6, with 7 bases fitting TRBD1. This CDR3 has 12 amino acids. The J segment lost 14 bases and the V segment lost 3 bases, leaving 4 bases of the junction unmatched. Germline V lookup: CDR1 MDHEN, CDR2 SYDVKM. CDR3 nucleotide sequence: TGTGCCAGCAGTTTGGGGACAGTTGCCCTCCACTTT. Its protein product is CASSLGTVALHF.